The T cell receptor beta chain described here comes from a study of cytomegalovirus exposure and HLA in healthy donors (TCRdb year 2017). Turning to the overall study: An earlier analysis of approximately 600 of the donors reported about 290 Gb of sequence data and 117 million unique TCR beta sequences from roughly 200 million T cells. To decide whether each TCR beta V gene segment behaved as functional or pseudogenic, an earlier analysis of approximately 620 of the donors relied on high-throughput TCR beta sequencing. Along with the roughly 610-subject first cohort, a separate validation cohort of over 90 different subjects was used. Using immunosequencing, the study profiled T cell repertoires from 640 or so subjects and related those repertoires to cytomegalovirus serostatus. A later genetic analysis took genome-wide SNP genotypes for about 55% of the 666 donors and used that subset as a discovery cohort. HLA typing covered class I and class II loci at four-digit resolution. Rather than using new phenotypic data, the later analysis identified candidate immune exposures from TCR beta sequences and from how often those sequences occurred across donors. The aim of the study was to test whether cataloging public T cell receptors could identify signatures of past pathogen exposure. All discovery cohort repertoires had been generated using a single sequencing platform. Donor age, sex, ethnicity and CMV serostatus were compiled together with the repertoire data. Five DR-DQ haplotypes were handled as single units for association and clustering because linkage in the cohort was strong. To predict cytomegalovirus infection status, the study brought together high-throughput TCR immunosequencing, statistical association of individual TCRs with disease status, and machine learning. Across approximately 420 genotyped donors of the cohort, an average of about 220,000 unique TCR beta nucleotide sequences per donor were sequenced, and approximately 17% of those sequences were non-productive. In a later analysis, previously published TCR beta repertoires from hundreds of donors were re-analyzed and high-resolution HLA genotyping was added so that TCR occurrence patterns could be studied. Among the roughly 400 genotyped donors, 75% to 90% belonged to the genetic ancestry cluster associated with self-reported Caucasian donors. Roughly 320 gigabases of sequencing data and 70 million to 100 million unique TCR sequences made up an early release that covered about 640 HLA-typed donors. Typing coverage differed by locus: A, B, C, DRB1 and DQB1 were typed in roughly 629-630 donors, DQA1 in 522, DPA1 in around 600, and DPB1 in 450 to 490. General findings and caveats noted by the study authors: CMV serostatus was the only immune exposure information available for the cohort. The sequencing pipeline was judged likely to have produced a cluster of highly shared sequence variants as a technical artifact. The study listed 150 to 200 TCR beta chains as associated with cytomegalovirus. Across donors, most TCR sequences were observed very rarely, whereas some public TCRs were present in many individuals. The cohort was sequenced for TCR beta chains only, and without alpha or paired-chain data the features that could be detected were limited. Linkage disequilibrium might explain the correlated functional status among segregating V segments, but an unknown experimental factor could not be ruled out. A further reported finding was that TCR beta sequences accurately predicted the HLA-A and HLA-B alleles for most subjects in the first cohort. The earlier analysis of 587 of the donors excluded about 16 rarely observed V segments, including chromosome 9 orphons, because counts were too low. In a later genetic analysis, a missense DCLRE1C variant was associated with V-gene and J-gene trimming of TCR beta chains, and the association was replicated in an independent cohort. According to a later genetic analysis, donors in an Asian-associated ancestry cluster had fewer N-insertions in productive TCRs than the approximately 650-donor mean. A later analysis reported that several top co-occurrence clusters appeared linked to parvovirus B19, influenza, CMV and Epstein-Barr virus. In an earlier analysis of 587 of the donors, most TCR beta V segments appeared in productive rearrangements about 87% or about 30% of the time, broadly matching IMGT annotations. Because HLA typing was missing for some donors at each locus, association tests included only the typed subset. The 87-base-pair reads could not distinguish some IMGT-functional V segments, including TRBV6-2 and TRBV6-3, so those segments were excluded. The classifier was reported to diagnose cytomegalovirus status with high specificity and sensitivity in both the original and validation cohorts. In a later analysis, some 18,000 TCR beta sequences were associated with specific HLA alleles at a false discovery rate of 0.05. It was suggested by the authors that the approach could potentially be generalized to other disease states and immunological phenotypes. In a later analysis, the rate of TCR association differed among HLA loci, with DRB1 alleles having the most associated TCRs and HLA-C alleles having the fewest. In vitro tests confirmed that a few of the cytomegalovirus-associated TCR beta chains recognize cytomegalovirus antigens. A later analysis found that most CMV-associated TCR beta chains appeared HLA-restricted, with HLA associations seemingly driven largely by CMV exposure. When HLA alleles, especially DR and DQ, strongly co-occurred, attributing TCR associations to individual alleles was difficult. The presence/absence analyses assumed that sequencing depth was roughly uniform across donors, and that assumption may not be true. In a later analysis, HLA-associated TCR beta chains were found to be more clonally expanded and to have lower generation probabilities than equally common non-associated chains.

V and J are truncated by 0 bases and 0 bases respectively, leaving an intervening sequence of 9 bases. The CDR3, from cysteine to phenylalanine, totals 17 residues. Just the 51-base CDR3 DNA is kept, in frame starting at base 1. As encoded in the germline V gene, CDR1 is LGHNA while CDR2 is YNFKEQ. In total, roughly 670 healthy bone marrow donors made up the cohort. Cohort members were all nominally healthy when sampled, although unrecorded immune exposures were likely present. The donor tested CMV seronegative and was one of the 352 seronegative cohort members. Each donor provided a peripheral blood sample, and peripheral blood mononuclear cells were used for TCR beta sequencing. Genomic DNA extraction from the blood cell samples was performed with the Qiagen DNeasy Blood Extraction Kit. To note about this clone: What this receptor recognizes is not known. The record has no base qualities; no much larger clone is one base away.

Receptor libraries were prepared by the immunoSEQ multiplex PCR assay. For the multiplex PCR, a mixture combining 60 forward primers for TCR Vbeta segments and 13 reverse primers for TCR Jbeta segments was used. The CDR3 region of rearranged TCR beta genes was amplified from genomic DNA with a multiplex PCR assay. On the Illumina HiSeq System, the amplified TCR beta libraries were sequenced as 87-base-pair reads. Under the source paper's analysis protocol: A later analysis tallied around 87 million unique TCR beta chains across the approximately 670 repertoires, and some 12 million of those chains were shared by two or more donors. Raw reads were error-corrected and collapsed into unique sequences with a nearest-neighbor algorithm that merged closely related sequences to remove PCR and sequencing errors. Alignment of CDR3 sequences to IMGT reference sequences was used to assign V, D and J gene segments. For a sequence to be retained, a match of at least six nucleotides was required to both a V gene segment and a J gene segment. Rearrangements were called productive when the CDR3 lacked stop codons and stayed in frame with V and J; all others were non-productive. CDR3 was defined according to IMGT convention as the region running from the second conserved V-encoded cysteine to the conserved J-encoded phenylalanine. Sequences without an unambiguous match to a single V gene segment were excluded from the earlier analysis of 500 to 700 of the donors. An earlier analysis of fewer than 750 of the donors classified V segments as functional when productive rearrangements were above 56.7% and as segregating when the standard deviation between donors was above 5%. A statistical classification framework was built for diagnosing cytomegalovirus status from the catalog of TCR beta chain sequences. V and J gene assignment, in a later analysis, came from comparing TCR nucleotide sequences with IMGT/GENE-DB human TR gene sequences. The TCRdist pipeline was used in a later analysis to assign CDR3 sequences and most-parsimonious VDJ recombination scenarios. In a later analysis, each TCR beta chain was defined by its CDR3 amino acid sequence together with its V-gene family, and reads lacking a unique V-gene family were excluded. In a later analysis, around 600 highly shared, low-generation-probability nucleotide sequences were removed to address suspected cross-contamination and a sequencing artifact. In a later analysis, a clonal expansion index for each public chain was calculated from normalized within-repertoire ranks of inferred template counts. Generation probabilities in a later analysis came from a VDJ recombination model fitted to out-of-frame rearrangements, and those results were checked against IGoR. In a later analysis, hypergeometric tests were used to score TCR-TCR, TCR-HLA and TCR-CMV co-occurrence, with a repertoire-size bias correction applied to TCR pairs. False discovery rates were estimated in a later analysis by permuting HLA or CMV assignments 20 times. In a later analysis, co-occurring TCRs were grouped using DBSCAN, and TCRdist sequence similarity was added for clustering within HLA-allele-positive subsets. For co-occurrence clustering, repertoires with fewer than 30,000 or more than 120,000 public chains were excluded, along with four to six repertoires with anomalous nucleotide sharing. Here the immuneACCESS table is served through TCRdb, limited to in-frame sequences with V and J called. Missing clones are a known gap in these copies; in checked studies unresolved V genes cover under half, and the rest lacks a known reason. That table furnishes V, J and clone size, whereas the DNA furnished D and trimming. The sample data list around 190,000 clones, and 70% to 90% of these were observed just once. The ten largest clones represent approximately 0.31% of the sample.

The rearranged segments are TRBV4-2 and TRBJ2-6; D gene: possibly TRBD1, on 5 matching bases. The receptor comes from a woman aged 25-40 years in good health and CMV-seronegative. The sequenced material came from PBMCs. Here the CDR3 is given as CASSQDWGNSGANVLTF. In nucleotide form, the sequence is TGTGCCAGCAGCCAAGATTGGGGCAACTCTGGGGCCAACGTCCTGACTTTC.